The rows below give T cell receptor beta chains drawn from one sample of a study of cytomegalovirus exposure and HLA in healthy donors. The assay was immunoSEQ multiplex PCR, and TCRdb's table has in-frame clones only and misses some. The sample includes about 150,000 clones, about two thirds of them seen just once. Sequenced input: PBMCs. The receptors come from a man in his 60s in good health and CMV-seronegative. The CDR3 runs from the conserved cysteine through the conserved F or W. Fields, in order: CDR3 protein, CDR3 length, V gene.

CDR3aa: CASSLVRQGNNQPQHF; len: 16; v_gene: TRBV7-9
CDR3aa: CASSKGTSGSPREFF; len: 15; v_gene: TRBV21-1
CDR3aa: CAWTGLADTGELFF; len: 14; v_gene: TRBV30
CDR3aa: CASSLDGQGAEEKLFF; len: 16; v_gene: TRBV5-1
CDR3aa: CASSRRDSSYEQYF; len: 14; v_gene: TRBV11-2
CDR3aa: CASSIAQGTNEKLFF; len: 15; v_gene: TRBV19
CDR3aa: CASSLEPQGSGEKLFF; len: 16; v_gene: TRBV5-1
CDR3aa: CASSLRDRGLRRETQYF; len: 17; v_gene: TRBV7-2
CDR3aa: CASSPTGVSTDTQYF; len: 15; v_gene: TRBV4-3
CDR3aa: CASSPSGSTGELFF; len: 14; v_gene: TRBV5-1
CDR3aa: CASSPSNSYTEAFF; len: 14; v_gene: TRBV9
CDR3aa: CASSLLTSGSGDEQFF; len: 16; v_gene: TRBV27
CDR3aa: CASSGRQGSTEAFF; len: 14; v_gene: TRBV18
CDR3aa: CASSKGLAGVNEQFF; len: 15; v_gene: TRBV6-5
CDR3aa: CASRAVQGSRNQPQHF; len: 16; v_gene: TRBV28
CDR3aa: CASSFRDIGTGELFF; len: 15; v_gene: TRBV27
CDR3aa: CASSFGAPGAYQETQYF; len: 17; v_gene: TRBV27
CDR3aa: CAIRTTTGRTEAFF; len: 14; v_gene: TRBV10-3
CDR3aa: CASSWDRSSYEQYF; len: 14; v_gene: TRBV7-2
CDR3aa: CASSLVSQETQYF; len: 13; v_gene: TRBV28
CDR3aa: CASSAGQGNTIYF; len: 13; v_gene: TRBV7-3
CDR3aa: CASSPVRGSNQPQHF; len: 15; v_gene: TRBV6-6
CDR3aa: CASSSLAGLNTGELFF; len: 16; v_gene: TRBV4-3
CDR3aa: CASGSGTGEGEQYF; len: 14; v_gene: TRBV6-5
CDR3aa: CASSSMGQPSTDTQYF; len: 16; v_gene: TRBV5-4
CDR3aa: CASSLLPGTDSTEAFF; len: 16; v_gene: TRBV7-9
CDR3aa: CASSRSQADGYTF; len: 13; v_gene: TRBV5-1
CDR3aa: CASSLGAQETQYF; len: 13; v_gene: TRBV7-3
CDR3aa: CASSLAASSYNEQFF; len: 15; v_gene: TRBV7-3
CDR3aa: CASSLGGANQPQHF; len: 14; v_gene: TRBV7-9
CDR3aa: CASSSGLAGDKPAEQYF; len: 17; v_gene: TRBV5-4
CDR3aa: CASSPVQGLGTEAFF; len: 15; v_gene: TRBV5-1
CDR3aa: CASSQDAGAGNTIYF; len: 15; v_gene: TRBV4-2
CDR3aa: CSVRLAGVIYNEQFF; len: 15; v_gene: TRBV29-1
CDR3aa: CASSEAGTGGGEQYF; len: 15; v_gene: TRBV7-6
CDR3aa: CASSFGQGAIYSNQPQHF; len: 18; v_gene: TRBV2
CDR3aa: CSANRENEQYF; len: 11; v_gene: TRBV20-1
CDR3aa: CASNPDRGGDEQYF; len: 14; v_gene: TRBV30
CDR3aa: CASSVTSGRPDTQYF; len: 15; v_gene: TRBV9
CDR3aa: CASSQDETAPPYNEQFF; len: 17; v_gene: TRBV4-2
CDR3aa: CASSLQNTGELFF; len: 13; v_gene: TRBV13
CDR3aa: CASSSQMNTEAFF; len: 13; v_gene: TRBV7-6
CDR3aa: CASSRQIAASYEQYF; len: 15; v_gene: TRBV7-2
CDR3aa: CASSRGGAERDGYTF; len: 15; v_gene: TRBV28
CDR3aa: CASSPQDRGTEAFF; len: 14; v_gene: TRBV18
CDR3aa: CAWSGFGATYEQYF; len: 14; v_gene: TRBV30
CDR3aa: CAIGSSRDSNTGELFF; len: 16; v_gene: TRBV10-3
CDR3aa: CARSLVNRTGGSEAFF; len: 16; v_gene: TRBV5-3
CDR3aa: CASSFRWQRTEDEKLFF; len: 17; v_gene: TRBV5-6
CDR3aa: CASSLGRGTEAFF; len: 13; v_gene: TRBV6-6